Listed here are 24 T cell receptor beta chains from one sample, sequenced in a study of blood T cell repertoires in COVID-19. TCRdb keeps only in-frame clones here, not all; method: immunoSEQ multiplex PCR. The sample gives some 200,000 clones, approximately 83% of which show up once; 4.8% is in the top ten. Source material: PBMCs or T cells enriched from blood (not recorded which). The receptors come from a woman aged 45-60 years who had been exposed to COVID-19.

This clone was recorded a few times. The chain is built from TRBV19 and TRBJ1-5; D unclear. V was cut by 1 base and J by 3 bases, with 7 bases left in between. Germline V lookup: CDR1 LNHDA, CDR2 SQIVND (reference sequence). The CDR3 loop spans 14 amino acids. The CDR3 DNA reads TGTGCCAGTAGTATAGGATGGCCCAATCAGCCCCAGCATTTT. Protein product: CASSIGWPNQPQHF.

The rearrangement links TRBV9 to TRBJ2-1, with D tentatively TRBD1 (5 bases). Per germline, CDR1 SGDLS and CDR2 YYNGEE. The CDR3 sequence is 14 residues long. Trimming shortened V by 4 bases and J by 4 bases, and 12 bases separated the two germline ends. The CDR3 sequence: CASSRWGQYNEQFF. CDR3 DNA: TGTGCCAGCAGCCGGTGGGGCCAATACAATGAGCAGTTCTTC.

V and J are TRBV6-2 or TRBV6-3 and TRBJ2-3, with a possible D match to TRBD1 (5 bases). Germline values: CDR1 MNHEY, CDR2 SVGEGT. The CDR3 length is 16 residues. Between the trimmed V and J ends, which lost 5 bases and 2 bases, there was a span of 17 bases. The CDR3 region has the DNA TGTGCCAGCAGTCCCAGGGATCCCCTTAACACAGATACGCAGTATTTT. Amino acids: CASSPRDPLNTDTQYF.

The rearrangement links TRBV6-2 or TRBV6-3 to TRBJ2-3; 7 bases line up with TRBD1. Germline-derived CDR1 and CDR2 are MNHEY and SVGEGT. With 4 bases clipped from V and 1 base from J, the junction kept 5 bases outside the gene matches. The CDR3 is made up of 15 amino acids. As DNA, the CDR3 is TGTGCCAGCAGTTTGCCCGGGACAGGCACAGATACGCAGTATTTT. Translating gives CASSLPGTGTDTQYF.

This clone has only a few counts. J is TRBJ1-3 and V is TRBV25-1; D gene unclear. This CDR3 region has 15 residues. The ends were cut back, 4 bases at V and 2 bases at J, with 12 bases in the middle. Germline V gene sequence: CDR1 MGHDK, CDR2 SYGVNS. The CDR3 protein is CASSAGDYPGNTIYF. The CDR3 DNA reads TGTGCCAGCAGTGCGGGAGACTACCCTGGAAACACCATATATTTT. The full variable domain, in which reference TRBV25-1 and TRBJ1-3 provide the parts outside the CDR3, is EADIYQTPRYLVIGTGKKITLECSQTMGHDKMYWYQQDPGMELHLIHYSYGVNSTEKGDLSSESTVSRIRTEHFPLTLESARPSHTSQYLCASSAGDYPGNTIYFGEGSWLTVV.

CDR3 protein: CASSFSNFNEQFF. The CDR3 coding sequence is TGTGCCAGCAGCTTTTCTAACTTCAATGAGCAGTTCTTC. V usage is TRBV11-3 and J usage is TRBJ2-1; no clear D. Germline CDR1 and CDR2: SGHNT and YENEEA. V was clipped by 3 bases and J by 6 bases, with 9 bases between them. There are 13 residues in the CDR3.

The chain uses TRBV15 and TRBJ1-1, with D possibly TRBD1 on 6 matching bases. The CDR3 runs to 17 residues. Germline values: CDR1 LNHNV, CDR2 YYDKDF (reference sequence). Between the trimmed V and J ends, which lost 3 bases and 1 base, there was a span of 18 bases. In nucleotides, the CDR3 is TGTGCCACCAGCAGGGGACGGACAGCCTCTGAGAACACTGAAGCTTTCTTT. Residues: CATSRGRTASENTEAFF.

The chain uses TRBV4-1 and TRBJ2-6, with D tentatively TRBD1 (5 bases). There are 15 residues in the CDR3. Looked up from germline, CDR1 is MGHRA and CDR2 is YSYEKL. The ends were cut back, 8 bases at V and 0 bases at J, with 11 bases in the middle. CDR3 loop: CASGAGDSGANVLTF. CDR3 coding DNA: TGCGCCAGCGGGGCCGGCGACTCTGGGGCCAACGTCCTGACTTTC.

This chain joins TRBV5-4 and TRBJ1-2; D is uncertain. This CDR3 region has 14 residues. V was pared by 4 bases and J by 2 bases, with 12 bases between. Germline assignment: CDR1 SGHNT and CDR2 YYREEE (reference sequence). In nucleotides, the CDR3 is TGTGCCAGCAGCCTCCCGGGAGGGAACTATGGCTACACCTTC. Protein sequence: CASSLPGGNYGYTF.

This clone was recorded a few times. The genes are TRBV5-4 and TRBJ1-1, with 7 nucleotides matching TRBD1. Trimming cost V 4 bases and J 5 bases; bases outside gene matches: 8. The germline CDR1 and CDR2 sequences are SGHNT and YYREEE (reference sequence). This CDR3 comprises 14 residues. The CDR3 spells CASSLTGIGTEAFF. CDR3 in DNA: TGTGCCAGCAGCCTGACAGGGATAGGGACTGAAGCTTTCTTT.

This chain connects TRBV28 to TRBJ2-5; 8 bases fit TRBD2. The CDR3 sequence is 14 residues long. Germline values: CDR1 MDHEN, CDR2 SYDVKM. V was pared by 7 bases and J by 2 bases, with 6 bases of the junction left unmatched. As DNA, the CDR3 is TGTGCCAGCAAGGTAGCGGGGAATCAAGAGACCCAGTACTTC. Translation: CASKVAGNQETQYF.

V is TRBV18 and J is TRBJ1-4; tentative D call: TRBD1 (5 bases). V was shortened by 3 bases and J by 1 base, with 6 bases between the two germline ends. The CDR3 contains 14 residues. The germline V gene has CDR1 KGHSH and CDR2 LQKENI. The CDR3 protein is CASSPGRTNEKLFF. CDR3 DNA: TGTGCCAGCTCACCGGGGCGAACTAATGAAAAACTGTTTTTT.

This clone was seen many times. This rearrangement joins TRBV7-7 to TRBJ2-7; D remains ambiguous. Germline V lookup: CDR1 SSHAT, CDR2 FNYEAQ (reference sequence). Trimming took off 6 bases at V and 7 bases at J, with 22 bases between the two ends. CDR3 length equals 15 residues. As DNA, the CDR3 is TGTGCCAGCAGGGCCCGTAAAAAGACTGTTCTGGAGCAGTACTTC. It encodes CASRARKKTVLEQYF.

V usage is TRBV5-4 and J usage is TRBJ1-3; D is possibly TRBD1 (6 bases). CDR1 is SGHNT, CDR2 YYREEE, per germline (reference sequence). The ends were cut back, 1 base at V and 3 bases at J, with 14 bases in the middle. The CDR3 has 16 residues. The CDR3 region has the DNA TGTGCCAGCAGCTTGCCCGGGACAAAGGATGGAAACACCATATATTTT. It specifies CASSLPGTKDGNTIYF. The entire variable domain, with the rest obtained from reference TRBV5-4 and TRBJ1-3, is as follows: ETGVTQSPTHLIKTRGQQVTLRCSSQSGHNTVSWYQQALGQGPQFIFQYYREEENGRGNFPPRFSGLQFPNYSSELNVNALELDDSALYLCASSLPGTKDGNTIYFGEGSWLTVV.

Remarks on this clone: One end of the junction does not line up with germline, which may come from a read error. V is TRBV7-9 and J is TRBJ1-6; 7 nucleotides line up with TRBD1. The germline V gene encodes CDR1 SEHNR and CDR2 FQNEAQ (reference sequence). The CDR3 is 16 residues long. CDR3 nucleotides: TGTGCCAGCACCTTACCGGGACAGAGTAATAATTCACCCCTCCACTTT. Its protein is CASTLPGQSNNSPLHF. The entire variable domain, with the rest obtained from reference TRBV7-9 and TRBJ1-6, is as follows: DTGVSQNPRHKITKRGQNVTFRCDPISEHNRLYWYRQTLGQGPEFLTYFQNEAQLEKSRLLSDRFSAERPKGSFSTLEIQRTEQGDSAMYLCASTLPGQSNNSPLHFGNGTRLTVT.

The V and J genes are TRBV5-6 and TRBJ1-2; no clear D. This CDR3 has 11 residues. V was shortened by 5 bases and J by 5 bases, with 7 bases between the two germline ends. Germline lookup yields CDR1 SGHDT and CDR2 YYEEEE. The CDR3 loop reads CASSYGYGYTF. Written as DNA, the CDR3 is TGTGCCAGCAGTTACGGGTATGGCTACACCTTC.

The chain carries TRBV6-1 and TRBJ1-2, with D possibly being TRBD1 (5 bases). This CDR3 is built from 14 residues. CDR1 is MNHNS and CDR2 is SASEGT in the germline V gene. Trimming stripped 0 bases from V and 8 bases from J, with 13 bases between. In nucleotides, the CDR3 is TGTGCCAGCAGTGAAGCAGGCAGGGCCAGAGGCTACACCTTC. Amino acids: CASSEAGRARGYTF.

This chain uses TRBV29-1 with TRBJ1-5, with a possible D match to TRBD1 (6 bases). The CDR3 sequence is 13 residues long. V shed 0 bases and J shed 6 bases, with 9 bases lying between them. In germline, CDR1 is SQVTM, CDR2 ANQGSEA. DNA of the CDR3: TGCAGCGTTGAAGAGACACAGGGTCAGCCCCAGCATTTT. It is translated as CSVEETQGQPQHF.

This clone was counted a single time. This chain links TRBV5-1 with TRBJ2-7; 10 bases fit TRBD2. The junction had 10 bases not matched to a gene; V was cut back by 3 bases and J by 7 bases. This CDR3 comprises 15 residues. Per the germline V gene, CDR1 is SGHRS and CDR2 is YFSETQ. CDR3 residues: CASSSSSGRPGEQYF. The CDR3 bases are TGCGCCAGCAGCTCTTCTAGCGGGAGACCAGGGGAGCAGTACTTC.

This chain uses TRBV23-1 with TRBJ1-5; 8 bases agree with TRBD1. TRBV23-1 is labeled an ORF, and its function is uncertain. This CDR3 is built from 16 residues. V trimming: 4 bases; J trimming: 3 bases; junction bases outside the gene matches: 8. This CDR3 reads CASSLLPDRDNQPQHF. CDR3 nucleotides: TGCGCCAGCAGTCTGTTGCCGGACAGGGACAATCAGCCCCAGCATTTT.

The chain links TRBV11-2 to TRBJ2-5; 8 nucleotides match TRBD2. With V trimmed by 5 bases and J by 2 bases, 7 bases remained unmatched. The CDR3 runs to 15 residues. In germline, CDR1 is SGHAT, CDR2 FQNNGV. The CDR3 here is CASSRSTSGQETQYF. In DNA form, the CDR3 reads TGTGCCAGCAGCCGTAGTACTAGCGGACAAGAGACCCAGTACTTC.

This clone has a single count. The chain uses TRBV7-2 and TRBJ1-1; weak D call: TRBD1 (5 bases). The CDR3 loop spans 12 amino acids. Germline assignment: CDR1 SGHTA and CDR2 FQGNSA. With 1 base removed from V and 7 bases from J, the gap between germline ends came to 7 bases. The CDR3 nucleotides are TGTGCCAGCAGCTTAGAGACAGTTGAAGCTTTCTTT. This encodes CASSLETVEAFF. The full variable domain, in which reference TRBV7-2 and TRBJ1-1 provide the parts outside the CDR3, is GAGVSQSPSNKVTEKGKDVELRCDPISGHTALYWYRQSLGQGLEFLIYFQGNSAPDKSGLPSDRFSAERTGGSVSTLTIQRTQQEDSAVYLCASSLETVEAFFGQGTRLTVV.

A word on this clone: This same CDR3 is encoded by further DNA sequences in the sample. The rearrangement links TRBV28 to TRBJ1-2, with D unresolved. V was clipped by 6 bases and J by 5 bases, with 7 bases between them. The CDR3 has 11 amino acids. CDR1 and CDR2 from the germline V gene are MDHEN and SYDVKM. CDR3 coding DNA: TGTGCCAGCAGCACAAAATATGGCTACACCTTC. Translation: CASSTKYGYTF.

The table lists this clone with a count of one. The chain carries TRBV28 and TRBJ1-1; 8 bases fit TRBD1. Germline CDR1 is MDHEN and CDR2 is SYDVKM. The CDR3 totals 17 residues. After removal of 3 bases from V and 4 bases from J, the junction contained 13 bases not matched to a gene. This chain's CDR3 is CASSLIQGARGFTEAFF. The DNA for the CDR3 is TGTGCCAGCAGTTTGATTCAGGGGGCGAGGGGATTCACTGAAGCTTTCTTT.